This TCR beta chain derives from a study of control samples from healthy donors and cancer patients. Repertoires were generated with immunoSEQ multiplex PCR, while TCRdb's copy carries only in-frame clones and drops some. The sample lists just over 80,000 clones; over 90% were seen once. Trimming pared 4 bases from V and 6 bases from J, leaving 11 bases between. This CDR3 has 13 residues. Germline-derived CDR1 and CDR2 are SGHNT and YYREEE (reference sequence). The source material was blood. The chain combines TRBV5-4 with TRBJ2-1; D is unclear. The TCR was taken from a woman between 18 and 29 years old in good health. CDR3 amino acids: CASSHQLSNEQFF. The CDR3, as DNA: TGTGCCAGCAGCCACCAGTTGAGCAATGAGCAGTTCTTC. The full variable domain, in which reference TRBV5-4 and TRBJ2-1 provide the parts outside the CDR3, is ETGVTQSPTHLIKTRGQQVTLRCSSQSGHNTVSWYQQALGQGPQFIFQYYREEENGRGNFPPRFSGLQFPNYSSELNVNALELDDSALYLCASSHQLSNEQFFGPGTRLTVL.